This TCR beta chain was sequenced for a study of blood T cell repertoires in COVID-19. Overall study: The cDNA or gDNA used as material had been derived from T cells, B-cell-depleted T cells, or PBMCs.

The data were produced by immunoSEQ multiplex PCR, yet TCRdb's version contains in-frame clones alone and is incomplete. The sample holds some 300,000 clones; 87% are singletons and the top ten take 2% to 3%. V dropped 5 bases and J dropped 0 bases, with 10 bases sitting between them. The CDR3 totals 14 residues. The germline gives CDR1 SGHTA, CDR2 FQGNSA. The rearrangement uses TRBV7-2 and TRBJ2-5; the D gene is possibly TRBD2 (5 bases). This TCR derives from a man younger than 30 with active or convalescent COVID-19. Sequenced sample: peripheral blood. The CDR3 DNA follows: TGTGCCAGCAGCCCGGACTTGTACCAAGAGACCCAGTACTTC. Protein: CASSPDLYQETQYF.